This T cell receptor (beta chain) was sequenced in a study of early stage breast cancer tumors. Some clones are missing from TCRdb's copy, which holds only in-frame ones; the method was immunoSEQ multiplex PCR. The sample consists of roughly 30,000 clones, roughly 50% of them appearing once. This clone was seen only once. The antigen is unknown. Study observations and caveats: Bulk DNA sequencing of unsorted cells missed chain pairing and markers.

There are 12 residues in the CDR3. The germline V gene encodes CDR1 SGHDN and CDR2 FVKESK. Trimming took 2 bases from V and 0 from J, leaving 2 bases between them. The J gene is TRBJ2-7, the V gene TRBV14; no reliable D call. The sequence was obtained from a person aged 45-60 years with breast cancer. Sequenced: breast tumor tissue. In DNA, the CDR3 is TGTGCCAGCAGCCAACACTCCTACGAGCAGTACTTC. Translating gives CASSQHSYEQYF.